These 29 T cell receptor beta chains were sequenced from one sample in a study of cytomegalovirus exposure and HLA in healthy donors. The PCR contained 60 Vbeta and 13 Jbeta primers. Only in-frame clones appear in the TCRdb table, and some are missing; sequencing was by immunoSEQ multiplex PCR. The repertoire holds about 190,000 clones, with more than 75% as singletons. The sequenced material came from PBMCs. The receptors shown here come from a woman between 25 and 40 years old in good health and CMV-seropositive.

The chain links TRBV4-3 to TRBJ1-5, with no clear D. The CDR3 is made up of 15 amino acids. Germline V gives CDR1 LGHNA, CDR2 YSLEER. V was cut by 1 base and J by 4 bases, with 11 bases left in between. CDR3 in amino acids: CASSQVLGGNQPQHF. DNA of the CDR3: TGCGCCAGCAGCCAAGTACTGGGAGGAAATCAGCCCCAGCATTTT.

The J gene is TRBJ2-3, the V gene TRBV6-4; 8 bases map to TRBD2. V lost 6 bases and J lost 2; bases outside the gene matches: 7. Germline values: CDR1 MRHNA, CDR2 SNTAGT. This CDR3 has 15 residues. The CDR3 is CASRRLAGNTDTQYF. CDR3 sequence (DNA): TGTGCCAGCAGACGCTTAGCGGGAAACACAGATACGCAGTATTTT.

The V and J genes are TRBV27 and TRBJ2-4; D is uncertain. The CDR3 loop spans 14 amino acids. CDR1 and CDR2 from the germline V gene are MNHEY and SMNVEV (reference sequence). V was cut by 4 bases and J by 0 bases, with 7 bases left in between. This CDR3 is CASSSLLAKNIQYF. CDR3 sequence (DNA): TGTGCCAGCAGTTCCCTCCTAGCCAAAAACATTCAGTACTTC.

This clone was detected once. The chain recombines TRBV7-3 with TRBJ1-3; D is unresolved. The germline V gene encodes CDR1 SGHTA and CDR2 FQGTGA. This CDR3 spans 14 amino acids. The ends were cut back, 2 bases at V and 0 bases at J, with 5 bases in the middle. The CDR3 reads CASSLGSSGNTIYF. The CDR3 nucleotides read TGTGCCAGCAGCTTAGGGAGCTCTGGAAACACCATATATTTT.

This chain joins TRBV4-3 and TRBJ1-2, with D maybe TRBD1 (6 bases). V lost 3 bases and J 4 bases, leaving 15 bases between the germline ends. Germline V lookup: CDR1 LGHNA, CDR2 YSLEER. CDR3 length: 15 residues. The CDR3 DNA is TGCGCCAGCAGCCAGAACTTACAGGGTACCTATGGCTACACCTTC. As protein: CASSQNLQGTYGYTF.

J is TRBJ1-3 and V is TRBV7-6; the match to TRBD1 covers 10 bases. The V and J ends lost 4 bases and 2 bases, in that order; junction bases with no gene match: 5. The CDR3 spans 16 residues. Germline CDR1 and CDR2: SGHVS and FNYEAQ. CDR3 nucleotides: TGTGCCAGCAGCTCTCCGGGACAGGGGACTGGAAACACCATATATTTT. Translating it yields CASSSPGQGTGNTIYF. Using reference TRBV7-6 and TRBJ1-3 for the parts outside the CDR3, the full variable domain is GAGVSQSPRYKVTKRGQDVALRCDPISGHVSLYWYRQALGQGPEFLTYFNYEAQQDKSGLPNDRFSAERPEGSISTLTIQRTEQRDSAMYRCASSSPGQGTGNTIYFGEGSWLTVV.

This chain joins TRBV10-3 and TRBJ2-2; TRBD2 matches at 11 bases. In germline, CDR1 is ENHRY, CDR2 SYGVKD. The CDR3 is made up of 17 amino acids. Germline trimming cut 5 bases from V and 0 bases from J; bases unmatched to any gene: 5. The CDR3 sequence is CAISLAGGPPNTGELFF. For the CDR3, the DNA is TGTGCCATCAGTTTAGCGGGAGGGCCTCCGAACACCGGGGAGCTGTTTTTT.

V is TRBV5-1 and J is TRBJ2-5; 7 bases map to TRBD1. The ends lost 0 bases at V and 2 bases at J; junction bases unmatched: 1. Per germline, CDR1 SGHRS and CDR2 YFSETQ. The CDR3 has 14 amino acids. CDR3 protein: CASSLAGGQETQYF. The CDR3 DNA follows: TGCGCCAGCAGCTTGGCAGGGGGACAAGAGACCCAGTACTTC.

A few counts support this clone. The rearrangement uses TRBV18 and TRBJ1-4; D is unresolved. The CDR3 is 16 amino acids. V was shortened by 3 bases and J by 2 bases, with 13 bases between the two germline ends. Germline values: CDR1 KGHSH, CDR2 LQKENI. CDR3 nucleotides: TGTGCCAGCTCACCCGCGGATATGAAGACTAATGAAAAACTGTTTTTT. Amino acid sequence: CASSPADMKTNEKLFF.

V gene TRBV4-1 combines with J gene TRBJ2-1, with TRBD1 as a possible D gene (5 bases). Trimming pared 2 bases from V and 5 bases from J, leaving 16 bases between. Germline V gene data show CDR1 as MGHRA and CDR2 as YSYEKL. The CDR3 extends over 16 amino acids. The CDR3 coding sequence is TGCGCCAGCAGCCAATTATGGCAACAACAGGACAATGAGCAGTTCTTC. Translation: CASSQLWQQQDNEQFF.

This clone is a singleton in its sample. This sequence joins TRBV2 and TRBJ1-2; weak D call: TRBD1 (5 bases). Germline V lookup: CDR1 SNHLY, CDR2 FYNNEI. V shed 1 base and J shed 6 bases, with 21 bases lying between them. This CDR3 has 17 amino acids. CDR3 DNA: TGTGCCAGCAGTGAAGGACCACGGATACCAGGGATAGATGGCTACACCTTC. Its protein product is CASSEGPRIPGIDGYTF.

The table lists this clone with a count of one. This chain joins TRBV2 and TRBJ2-2; 9 positions match TRBD1. With V trimmed by 7 bases and J by 7 bases, 19 bases remained unmatched. Germline loops: CDR1 SNHLY, CDR2 FYNNEI. CDR3 length equals 18 residues. This CDR3 reads CASNLTPWETGGGGELFF. Written as DNA, the CDR3 is TGTGCCAGCAACTTGACCCCCTGGGAGACAGGGGGTGGCGGGGAGCTGTTTTTT.

The chain links TRBV10-1 to TRBJ1-5; no clear D gene. Per the germline V gene, CDR1 is WNHNN and CDR2 is SYGVQD (reference sequence). This CDR3 has 14 amino acids. The V end was cut by 3 bases, the J end by 6 bases, with 12 bases between. The CDR3 loop is CASSESKGGQPQHF. The CDR3 DNA reads TGCGCCAGCAGTGAAAGTAAAGGCGGTCAGCCCCAGCATTTT.

The V call is TRBV6-5, the J call TRBJ1-1; D unclear. The V gene's germline CDR1 is MNHEY and CDR2 SVGAGI. V was shortened by 7 bases and J by 5 bases, with 11 bases between the two germline ends. CDR3 length: 12 amino acids. As DNA, the CDR3 is TGTGCCAGCATCCGGGCGGGGACTGAAGCTTTCTTT. This translates into CASIRAGTEAFF.

The gene calls are TRBV7-2 and TRBJ2-7; 10 nucleotides agree with TRBD1. The CDR3 extends over 12 amino acids. The germline V gene encodes CDR1 SGHTA and CDR2 FQGNSA. J lost 8 bases, V lost 4 bases, and 2 bases had no gene match. CDR3 in DNA: TGTGCCAGCAGCTGGACAGGGGGTAAGCAGTACTTC. It is translated as CASSWTGGKQYF. Filled out from reference TRBV7-2 and TRBJ2-7, the complete variable domain reads GAGVSQSPSNKVTEKGKDVELRCDPISGHTALYWYRQSLGQGLEFLIYFQGNSAPDKSGLPSDRFSAERTGGSVSTLTIQRTQQEDSAVYLCASSWTGGKQYFGPGTRLTVT.

The chain joins TRBV18 to TRBJ2-7; 7 bases map to TRBD1. The CDR3 is made up of 17 amino acids. Germline assignment: CDR1 KGHSH and CDR2 LQKENI. V trimming: 3 bases; J trimming: 3 bases; junction bases outside the gene matches: 14. The CDR3 reads CASSPANSDRDSYEQYF. Written as DNA, the CDR3 is TGTGCCAGCTCACCCGCAAACTCCGACCGGGACAGCTACGAGCAGTACTTC.

The gene calls are TRBV18 and TRBJ2-7; no clear D. This CDR3 is 17 amino acids long. V was clipped by 6 bases and J by 0 bases, with 21 bases between them. The germline V gene has CDR1 KGHSH and CDR2 LQKENI. The CDR3 loop reads CASSPRVQKVSSYEQYF. DNA for the CDR3: TGTGCCAGCTCGCCCAGAGTACAGAAAGTGAGCTCCTACGAGCAGTACTTC.

This clone was counted between two and nine times. This sequence joins TRBV5-1 and TRBJ2-5; perhaps TRBD2 as D (5 bases). This CDR3 region has 14 residues. Germline V gene data show CDR1 as SGHRS and CDR2 as YFSETQ. The V end lost 2 bases, the J end lost 4 bases, and 12 bases lay between the germline ends. CDR3 nucleotide sequence: TGCGCCAGCAGCTTTGGGGTTGCGGGAGAGACCCAGTACTTC. As protein: CASSFGVAGETQYF.

V usage is TRBV7-5 and J usage is TRBJ2-5; no DNA check was done on the table's D call, TRBD1. TRBV7-5 is a pseudogene segment. This CDR3 spans 15 amino acids. The CDR3 sequence: CARSFGCRIQETQYF. DNA for the CDR3: TGTGCCAGAAGCTTTGGGTGCAGGATACAAGAGACCCAGTACTTC.

This chain joins TRBV27 and TRBJ1-2; D gene uncertain. The CDR3 contains 13 residues. V gave up 3 bases and J gave up 6 bases, with 11 bases separating them. Germline V gene sequence: CDR1 MNHEY, CDR2 SMNVEV (reference sequence). The CDR3: CASSFSGNDGYTF. The CDR3 region has the DNA TGTGCCAGCAGTTTTTCGGGGAACGATGGCTACACCTTC.

This clone was seen only a few times. CDR3 in amino acids: CASSLLAGGHNEQFF. The CDR3 DNA reads TGTGCCAGCAGTTTACTAGCGGGGGGCCACAATGAGCAGTTCTTC. The chain joins TRBV28 to TRBJ2-1; TRBD2 agrees at 11 bases. The germline V gene has CDR1 MDHEN and CDR2 SYDVKM. With 2 bases clipped from V and 5 bases from J, the junction kept 2 bases outside the gene matches. The CDR3 spans 15 residues.

The chain recombines TRBV28 with TRBJ1-2, with D unclear. CDR1 MDHEN and CDR2 SYDVKM come from the germline V gene. The CDR3 covers 15 residues. V gave up 7 bases and J gave up 0 bases, with 15 bases separating them. The CDR3 region has the DNA TGTGCCAGCAATGCCCAAAGGCTAGCTAACTATGGCTACACCTTC. Residues: CASNAQRLANYGYTF.

The chain combines TRBV2 with TRBJ2-3; no definite D call. CDR3 length: 14 amino acids. The germline V and J ends were trimmed by 4 bases and 2 bases, with 10 bases remaining between them. Germline CDR1 and CDR2: SNHLY and FYNNEI. Here the CDR3 reads CASSGGQVTDTQYF. In nucleotides, the CDR3 is TGTGCCAGCAGTGGTGGTCAGGTCACAGATACGCAGTATTTT.

The chain is built from TRBV9 and TRBJ2-1, with D unresolved. The CDR3 extends over 17 amino acids. CDR1 and CDR2 from the germline V gene are SGDLS and YYNGEE. Trimming cost V 0 bases and J 0 bases, with 13 bases left between them. The CDR3 spells CASSVAGALSSYNEQFF. The CDR3 bases are TGTGCCAGCAGCGTAGCTGGTGCGCTAAGCTCCTACAATGAGCAGTTCTTC.

V and J are TRBV10-3 and TRBJ1-4; 9 positions agree with TRBD1. Germline trimming cut 6 bases from V and 14 bases from J; bases unmatched to any gene: 16. CDR3 length: 15 amino acids. Germline lookup yields CDR1 ENHRY and CDR2 SYGVKD. CDR3 DNA: TGTGCCATCAGCCTAGACGCCGGACAGGGGTCCGTGCTGTTTTTT. Residues: CAISLDAGQGSVLFF.

In its sample, this clone was seen a few times. The chain has TRBV5-1 and TRBJ2-3, with TRBD2 matching over 14 bases. The CDR3 covers 17 residues. J lost 3 bases, V lost 3 bases, and 6 bases had no gene match. The germline CDR1 and CDR2 sequences are SGHRS and YFSETQ. CDR3 DNA sequence: TGCGCCAGCAGCTCAGGGACTAGCGGGGGTGCGACAGATACGCAGTATTTT. Its protein is CASSSGTSGGATDTQYF.

The sample holds one count of this clone. The V and J genes are TRBV5-1 and TRBJ2-3; 7 bases match TRBD1. The length of the CDR3 is 16 residues. With 4 bases clipped from V and 0 bases from J, the junction kept 8 bases outside the gene matches. Germline CDR1 SGHRS, CDR2 YFSETQ. The CDR3 DNA sequence: TGCGCCAGCAGCCTCTACAGGGGCTTTAGCACAGATACGCAGTATTTT. Translation gives CASSLYRGFSTDTQYF. The variable domain in full, with the rest retrieved from reference TRBV5-1 and TRBJ2-3, is KAGVTQTPRYLIKTRGQQVTLSCSPISGHRSVSWYQQTPGQGLQFLFEYFSETQRNKGNFPGRFSGRQFSNSRSEMNVSTLELGDSALYLCASSLYRGFSTDTQYFGPGTRLTVL.

This clone was picked up a small number of times. The rearrangement uses TRBV29-1 and TRBJ2-1, with D hard to call. The V end lost 4 bases, the J end lost 3 bases, and 13 bases lay between the germline ends. The CDR3 loop spans 14 amino acids. Germline V lookup: CDR1 SQVTM, CDR2 ANQGSEA. CDR3 coding DNA: TGCAGCGTTGGACTCCACTATTACTACAATGAGCAGTTCTTC. This sequence encodes CSVGLHYYYNEQFF.

This clone was seen just once. The chain is built from TRBV28 and TRBJ2-1; 8 bases are a match to TRBD2. This CDR3 comprises 22 residues. CDR1 and CDR2 (germline): MDHEN, SYDVKM. V lost 6 bases to trimming and J lost 2 bases; unmatched junction nucleotides: 27. CDR3 coding DNA: TGTGCCAGCAGATACGACGTTCCCCGGCAGACTAGCGCCGAGGGGGCCTACAATGAGCAGTTCTTC. Protein: CASRYDVPRQTSAEGAYNEQFF.